These 21 T cell receptor beta chains came from one sample sequenced in a study of response to subunit inactivated influenza vaccine. Using its own MiXCR run on the RT-PCR reads, TCRdb lists one record per CDR3 protein. The table has 710,000 or so distinct CDR3 sequences, roughly 14% seen once. Source: PBMCs from blood, taken 11 to 12 days after vaccination. The receptor source for this set is a man between 50 and 59 years old who received an inactivated influenza vaccine.

The chain is built from TRBV5-6 and TRBJ2-3; D unclear. Between the trimmed V and J ends, which lost 5 bases and 4 bases, there was a span of 11 bases. Germline CDR1 and CDR2: SGHDT and YYEEEE. CDR3 size: 13 residues. CDR3 in DNA: TGTGCCAGCAGTAGGGATCGACCAGATACGCAGTATTTT. This sequence encodes CASSRDRPDTQYF.

This chain uses TRBV2 with TRBJ2-6, with 7 bases identical to TRBD1. The trim removed 7 bases at V and 0 bases at J, leaving 9 bases unmatched. CDR1 is SNHLY and CDR2 is FYNNEI in the germline V gene. The CDR3 covers 17 residues. The CDR3 here is CASTPGQARSGANVLTF. DNA for the CDR3: TGTGCCAGCACTCCCGGACAGGCGCGCTCTGGGGCCAACGTCCTGACTTTC.

This chain uses TRBV18 with TRBJ2-7, with 10 bases matching TRBD1. CDR3 length: 16 amino acids. Germline assignment: CDR1 KGHSH and CDR2 LQKENI. With 2 bases clipped from V and 4 bases from J, the junction kept 8 bases outside the gene matches. In nucleotides, the CDR3 is TGTGCCAGCTCACCATTTCCCCGGGACAGGGGTTACGAGCAGTACTTC. Amino acids: CASSPFPRDRGYEQYF. Using reference TRBV18 and TRBJ2-7 for the parts outside the CDR3, the full variable domain is NAGVMQNPRHLVRRRGQEARLRCSPMKGHSHVYWYRQLPEEGLKFMVYLQKENIIDESGMPKERFSAEFPKEGPSILRIQQVVRGDSAAYFCASSPFPRDRGYEQYFGPGTRLTVT.

The rearrangement links TRBV6-2 or TRBV6-3 to TRBJ2-1; TRBD2 matches 7 bases. The CDR3 loop spans 14 amino acids. Germline trimming cut 1 base from V and 4 bases from J; bases unmatched to any gene: 1. CDR1 is MNHEY, CDR2 SVGEGT, per germline. This chain's CDR3 is CASSYLREYNEQFF. For the CDR3, the DNA is TGTGCCAGCAGTTACTTGCGGGAGTACAATGAGCAGTTCTTC.

In its sample, this clonotype was seen a few times. The chain links TRBV21-1 to TRBJ1-1; the table names TRBD1, a call not compared with the DNA. TRBV21-1 is annotated as a pseudogene. CDR3 length equals 18 residues. The CDR3 DNA reads TGTGCCAGCAGCACCTATACCGGGACAGGGATCGGGTACACTGAAGCTTTCTTT. Translating it yields CASSTYTGTGIGYTEAFF.

This clonotype was seen ten or more times. The chain joins TRBV15 to TRBJ1-6, with D unresolved. Germline-derived CDR1 and CDR2 are LNHNV and YYDKDF (reference sequence). V gave up 0 bases and J gave up 7 bases, with 4 bases separating them. The CDR3 has 13 amino acids. The CDR3 DNA follows: TGTGCCACCAGCAGAGAACTGAATTCACCCCTCCACTTT. Translation gives CATSRELNSPLHF.

This clonotype was seen a few times. V usage is TRBV4-3 and J usage is TRBJ2-3; D is perhaps TRBD1 (5 bases). The germline V and J ends were trimmed by 3 bases and 1 base, with 8 bases remaining between them. The V gene's germline CDR1 is LGHNA and CDR2 YSLEER. The length of the CDR3 is 14 residues. DNA of the CDR3: TGCGCCAGCAGCCAGAGACAGCGCACAGATACGCAGTATTTT. Its protein is CASSQRQRTDTQYF.

Ten or more counts support this clonotype. The genes are TRBV12-3 or TRBV12-4 and TRBJ2-3; TRBD1 matches 11 bases. This CDR3 is 15 amino acids long. Trimming removed 5 bases from V and 4 bases from J; junction bases left unmatched: 5. CDR3 protein: CASSPPGQGADTQYF. The CDR3 coding sequence is TGTGCCAGCAGTCCGCCGGGACAGGGGGCAGATACGCAGTATTTT.

Points on this clonotype: The conserved phenylalanine or tryptophan is not found at the CDR3 terminus, so this likely reflects a read error. V usage is TRBV11-2 and J usage is TRBJ2-3, with 8 positions matching TRBD2. After removal of 3 bases from V and 0 bases from J, the junction contained 11 bases not matched to a gene. Germline lookup yields CDR1 SGHAT and CDR2 FQNNGV. This CDR3 is built from 18 residues. The CDR3 DNA reads TGTGCCAGCAGCTTCTTGCTTTTGCGGGAGGCTAGCACAGATACGCAGTATTTA. This gives the protein CASSFLLLREASTDTQYL.

The chain couples TRBV28 to TRBJ2-2; TRBD1 aligns across 7 bases. CDR3 size: 16 residues. The V gene end was trimmed by 1 base and the J gene end by 2 bases; junction bases not matched to a gene: 4. Germline CDR1 and CDR2: MDHEN and SYDVKM. The CDR3 loop reads CASSLLGQLNTGELFF. The CDR3 DNA follows: TGTGCCAGCAGTTTATTGGGACAGCTTAACACCGGGGAGCTGTTTTTT.

The J gene is TRBJ1-5, the V gene TRBV20-1, with unresolved D. Germline V lookup: CDR1 DFQATT, CDR2 SNEGSKA (reference sequence). V lost 2 bases, J lost 4 bases, and 6 bases lay in between. There are 12 residues in the CDR3. This CDR3 is CSARTTNQPQHF. The CDR3 DNA is TGCAGTGCTAGAACGACGAATCAGCCCCAGCATTTT.

The chain recombines TRBV6-2 or TRBV6-3 with TRBJ2-5, with 11 bases matching TRBD2. The junction had 15 bases not matched to a gene; V was cut back by 5 bases and J by 4 bases. Germline CDR1 and CDR2: MNHEY and SVGEGT. The CDR3 is made up of 18 amino acids. The CDR3 spells CASSRPAISGRAGETQYF. The CDR3 bases are TGTGCCAGCAGTCGGCCGGCGATTAGCGGGAGGGCCGGAGAGACCCAGTACTTC.

This clonotype has just a few counts. The chain combines TRBV20-1 with TRBJ2-1; TRBD2 might be the D (6 bases). CDR1 is DFQATT, CDR2 SNEGSKA, per germline (reference sequence). Trimming shortened V by 0 bases and J by 4 bases, and 25 bases separated the two germline ends. This CDR3 spans 19 amino acids. DNA of the CDR3: TGCAGTGCTAGAGAGAGCCCCTACAGCGCCAGCGGGTATTACAATGAGCAGTTCTTC. Its translation: CSARESPYSASGYYNEQFF.

This chain uses TRBV3-1 with TRBJ2-7, with D unresolved. This CDR3 is 18 amino acids long. The V gene lost 0 bases and the J gene lost 2 bases, with 20 bases spanning the gap. The V gene's germline CDR1 is LGHDT and CDR2 YNNKEL (reference sequence). As DNA, the CDR3 is TGTGCCAGCAGCCAAGAAGCTAGTGCAGTTTACACTACCTACGAGCAGTACTTC. Residues: CASSQEASAVYTTYEQYF.

At least ten counts were recorded for this clonotype. The V and J genes are TRBV20-1 and TRBJ1-5, with 7 bases aligning to TRBD1. The germline gives CDR1 DFQATT, CDR2 SNEGSKA (reference sequence). This CDR3 has 12 amino acids. Trimming took 6 bases from V and 5 from J; bases not matched to a gene: 4. CDR3 sequence (DNA): TGCAGTGCCAGAACAGGGGATCAGCCCCAGCATTTT. This translates into CSARTGDQPQHF.

This clonotype appeared a few times. The chain combines TRBV28 with TRBJ2-2; D is unclear. The V end lost 2 bases, the J end lost 0 bases, and 4 bases lay between the germline ends. The CDR3 has 14 amino acids. Germline assignment: CDR1 MDHEN and CDR2 SYDVKM. The CDR3 coding sequence is TGTGCCAGCAGTTTAATCTCGAACACCGGGGAGCTGTTTTTT. This codes for CASSLISNTGELFF. The whole variable domain, remainder taken from reference TRBV28 and TRBJ2-2, is DVKVTQSSRYLVKRTGEKVFLECVQDMDHENMFWYRQDPGLGLRLIYFSYDVKMKEKGDIPEGYSVSREKKERFSLILESASTNQTSMYLCASSLISNTGELFFGEGSRLTVL.

The chain couples TRBV3-1 to TRBJ2-1, with D unclear. CDR3 length: 12 residues. V was trimmed by 4 bases and J by 10 bases, leaving 11 bases between them. Germline-derived CDR1 and CDR2 are LGHDT and YNNKEL (reference sequence). The CDR3 protein is CASSPTNTEQFF. For the CDR3, the DNA is TGTGCCAGCAGCCCCACTAATACGGAGCAGTTCTTC.

This clonotype was picked up one time. This chain joins TRBV6-1 and TRBJ2-7; 9 bases agree with TRBD1. Germline V gives CDR1 MNHNS, CDR2 SASEGT. The CDR3 is 16 residues long. V was clipped by 4 bases and J by 1 base; unmatched bases: 8. CDR3 bases: TGTGCCAGCAGTGGAACCGGGACAGGGCCTTCCTACGAGCAGTACTTC. Translation: CASSGTGTGPSYEQYF.

Only a few counts were recorded for this clonotype. J is TRBJ2-1 and V is TRBV28; D might be TRBD1 (6 bases). Trimming removed 3 bases from V and 6 bases from J, with 9 bases in between. Germline CDR1 and CDR2: MDHEN and SYDVKM. The CDR3 runs 13 residues. This CDR3 is CASSFTGTNEQFF. The CDR3 DNA reads TGTGCCAGCAGTTTTACAGGGACCAATGAGCAGTTCTTC. Full variable domain (rest looked up from reference TRBV28 and TRBJ2-1): DVKVTQSSRYLVKRTGEKVFLECVQDMDHENMFWYRQDPGLGLRLIYFSYDVKMKEKGDIPEGYSVSREKKERFSLILESASTNQTSMYLCASSFTGTNEQFFGPGTRLTVL.

The CDR3 coding sequence is TGTGCCAGCTCACCGGAGAAGGGCTTCTACGAGCAGTACTTC. Translated, it gives CASSPEKGFYEQYF. V gene TRBV18 combines with J gene TRBJ2-7; unclear D gene. V lost 3 bases, J lost 3 bases, and 12 bases lay in between. The germline V gene has CDR1 KGHSH and CDR2 LQKENI. The CDR3 is made up of 14 amino acids.

This chain links TRBV18 with TRBJ2-5, with D maybe TRBD2 (6 bases). Trimming removed 5 bases at V and 4 bases at J, with 17 bases between. This CDR3 spans 15 amino acids. Germline V CDR1 and CDR2: KGHSH, LQKENI. This chain's CDR3 is CASSESGTRRETQYF. Here the CDR3 DNA reads TGTGCCAGCTCAGAGTCCGGGACTCGGCGAGAGACCCAGTACTTC.